The 8 T cell receptor beta chains listed next were all sequenced from one sample in a study of shared clonotypes between healthy human individuals. Produced via immunoSEQ multiplex PCR; TCRdb's table is partial and in-frame only. Of about a million clones in the sample, about 80% were seen once. The sample comprised memory CD4+ T cells from PBMCs. Subset indicated: CD45RA-negative fraction. These receptors were obtained from a man younger than 30 in good health. Some clones in this sample may be carry-over from other donors' samples.

The chain combines TRBV9 with TRBJ2-3; TRBD2 aligns across 9 bases. Per the germline V gene, CDR1 is SGDLS and CDR2 is YYNGEE. This CDR3 has 20 residues. V was clipped by 0 bases and J by 4 bases; unmatched bases: 18. This chain's CDR3 is CASSVAPWVVLAGNPDTQYF. CDR3 in DNA: TGTGCCAGCAGCGTAGCTCCCTGGGTAGTGCTAGCGGGAAATCCAGATACGCAGTATTTT.

J is TRBJ2-1 and V is TRBV7-6, with 8 positions matching TRBD1. The CDR3 is 16 amino acids. In germline, CDR1 is SGHVS, CDR2 FNYEAQ. The V gene end was trimmed by 5 bases and the J gene end by 7 bases; junction bases not matched to a gene: 13. The DNA of the CDR3 is TGTGCCAGCAGCGCTAGGGTTCAGGGGGCTAAGAATGAGCAGTTCTTC. Translating gives CASSARVQGAKNEQFF.

The chain links TRBV11-2 to TRBJ2-1; 8 nucleotides align to TRBD2. Germline V gene lookup returns CDR1 SGHAT and CDR2 FQNNGV. The CDR3 is 16 amino acids. Germline trimming cut 1 base from V and 7 bases from J; bases unmatched to any gene: 9. CDR3 residues: CASSLAPNSGVNEQFF. Written as DNA, the CDR3 is TGTGCCAGCAGCTTAGCCCCCAATAGCGGGGTTAATGAGCAGTTCTTC.

The chain has TRBV2 and TRBJ2-7, with 7 positions matching TRBD1. Germline V lookup: CDR1 SNHLY, CDR2 FYNNEI. Trimming removed 0 bases from V and 5 bases from J; junction bases left unmatched: 7. This CDR3 spans 15 amino acids. The CDR3 here is CASSEALAGGNEQYF. For the CDR3, the DNA is TGTGCCAGCAGTGAAGCGCTTGCAGGGGGTAACGAGCAGTACTTC.

The chain recombines TRBV10-3 with TRBJ1-1, with a weak D call TRBD1 (5 bases). CDR1 and CDR2 (germline): ENHRY, SYGVKD. Trimming stripped 6 bases from V and 1 base from J, with 9 bases between. This CDR3 is built from 13 residues. CDR3: CAISPGRNTEAFF. In DNA, the CDR3 is TGTGCCATCAGCCCGGGACGGAACACTGAAGCTTTCTTT.

This clone was recorded many times. J is TRBJ2-3 and V is TRBV7-2; D is undetermined. Germline V gives CDR1 SGHTA, CDR2 FQGNSA. Trimming cost V 3 bases and J 6 bases, with 13 bases left between them. The CDR3 extends over 14 amino acids. The CDR3 DNA sequence: TGTGCCAGCAGCTTCCGGCAGGTCAGGGATACGCAGTATTTT. Translation gives CASSFRQVRDTQYF.

The J gene is TRBJ2-5, the V gene TRBV7-6; D gene unclear. The V end was cut by 5 bases, the J end by 5 bases, with 12 bases between. This CDR3 contains 13 residues. Germline CDR1 is SGHVS and CDR2 is FNYEAQ. CDR3 DNA: TGTGCCAGCAGCCAAGGAAGACGGGAGACCCAGTACTTC. It translates to CASSQGRRETQYF. Full variable domain (missing parts from reference TRBV7-6 and TRBJ2-5): GAGVSQSPRYKVTKRGQDVALRCDPISGHVSLYWYRQALGQGPEFLTYFNYEAQQDKSGLPNDRFSAERPEGSISTLTIQRTEQRDSAMYRCASSQGRRETQYFGPGTRLLVL.

The table lists this clone with a few counts. The rearrangement joins TRBV28 to TRBJ2-7; D might be TRBD2 (6 bases). Trimming shortened V by 6 bases and J by 2 bases, and 11 bases separated the two germline ends. CDR1 is MDHEN, CDR2 SYDVKM, per germline. The CDR3 totals 13 residues. CDR3 in amino acids: CASRFGGTYEQYF. The CDR3 DNA reads as TGTGCCAGCAGGTTCGGGGGTACCTACGAGCAGTACTTC.